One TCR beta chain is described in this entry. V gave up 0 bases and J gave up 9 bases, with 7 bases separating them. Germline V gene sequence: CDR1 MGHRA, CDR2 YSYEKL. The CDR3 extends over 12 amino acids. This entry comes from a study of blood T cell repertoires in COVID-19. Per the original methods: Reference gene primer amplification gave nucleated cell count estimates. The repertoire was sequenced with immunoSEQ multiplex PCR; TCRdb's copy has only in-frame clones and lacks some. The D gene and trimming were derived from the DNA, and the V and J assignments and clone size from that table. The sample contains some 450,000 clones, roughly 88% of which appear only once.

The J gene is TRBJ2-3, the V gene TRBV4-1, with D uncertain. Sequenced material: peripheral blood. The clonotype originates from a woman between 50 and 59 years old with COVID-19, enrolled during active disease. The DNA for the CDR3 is TGCGCCAGCAGCCAAGAGAGTTACACGCAGTATTTT. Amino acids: CASSQESYTQYF.